Sequencing of this T cell receptor beta chain was carried out in a study of T cells in Graves' hyperthyroidism and ophthalmopathy. This CDR3 contains 14 residues. Germline loops: CDR1 SNHLY, CDR2 FYNNEI. The V segment lost 4 bases and the J segment 2 bases; nucleotides outside the gene matches: 4. Template material for amplifying TCR beta CDR3 regions consisted of RNA transcripts. During a first-round RT-PCR of the TCR CDR3, the HTBI primer set was used. TCRdb fed the multiplex PCR reads into MiXCR, producing one record per CDR3 protein. The top ten clones hold roughly 15% of a sample with around 690,000 distinct CDR3 sequences, roughly 17% of them seen once. This clonotype was detected many times.

V and J are TRBV2 and TRBJ1-2, with 7 bases aligning to TRBD1. The TCR sequence derives from a man aged 50-60 years with Graves' hyperthyroidism. Sequenced sample: blood. CDR3 nucleotides: TGTGCCAGCAGTGCGGGACAGCAAAACTATGGCTACACCTTC. Its protein is CASSAGQQNYGYTF.